This entry features one TCR beta chain sequence. The antigen it binds to is not known. Base-call qualities are not available, and no considerably larger clone is one nucleotide away. The CDR3, from cysteine to phenylalanine, totals 12 residues. Of the read, only the CDR3 DNA is kept; its 36 bases are in frame from base 1. The V end gives up 6 bases and the J end 10 bases, leaving 7 bases in the junction not matched to a gene. This specimen comes from a study of blood T cell repertoires in COVID-19 (dated by TCRdb to 2018 to 2020). Regarding the study in general: Samples covering the acute and convalescent phases of COVID-19 were provided by collaborators in the United States, Italy and Spain. A freely available public database, intended as a resource for researchers studying the immune response to SARS-CoV-2, is where the repertoires were released. The samples were drawn from two sources: the first 160 participants of the ongoing ImmuneRACE study, and 950 to 1,500 subjects contributed by 6 global collaborators. The sample metadata nearly always contained a de-identified subject ID, COVID-19 status, age in years and sex. Subjects who had been exposed to COVID-19, were actively infected with it, or had recovered from it provided the deeply sampled blood TCRbeta repertoires that made up the dataset. Where available, HLA class I and class II types were taken from metadata supplied by the sample provider and were not determined by assay-based typing. The prospective study material was composed of cDNA or gDNA derived from T cells, B-cell-depleted T cells, or PBMCs. Results and caveats for the whole study, not just this receptor: The amount of clinical and demographic metadata varied by source and participant and was provided uncurated.

The immunoSEQ Assay, a bias-controlled multiplex PCR, was used to amplify TCRbeta CDR3 regions from genomic DNA. Per the source publication's procedure: Nucleated cell counts per sample were estimated from amplification of reference gene primers within the assay. To quantify the absolute abundance of each unique TCRbeta CDR3 rearrangement, sequence reads were collapsed and filtered. For each sample, productive Simpson clonality was calculated by taking the square root of Simpson's diversity index across productive rearrangements. TCRdb mirrors the immuneACCESS table, restricted to in-frame sequences. Some clones are absent from its copies; in checked studies, under half trace to an unresolved V gene, and the reason for the others is unknown. V and J calls and clone size are copied from that table; D and trimming were computed from the DNA. In all, the sample holds some 170,000 clones, and approximately 85% of those were seen once. The top ten clonotypes cover 0.8% to 1.2% of the sample.

The collaborating institutions used their own protocols to collect whole blood in K2EDTA tubes. For TCRbeta analysis, collaborators shipped samples in one of three forms: frozen whole blood, isolated PBMCs, or DNA extracted from either of those sample types. The rearranged chain carries TRBV12-3 or TRBV12-4 and TRBJ2-3, with TRBD2 matching 7 junction bases. Sequencing was carried out using peripheral blood. The receptor comes from a man between 40 and 49 years old with acute or convalescent COVID-19. The CDR3 region has the sequence CASSPTAGAQYF. The DNA sequence reads TGTGCCAGCAGCCCGACCGCGGGGGCGCAGTATTTT.